The rows below give T cell receptor beta chains drawn from one sample of a study of identical twins. TCRdb redid the calling of the 5' RACE reads with MiXCR, one entry per CDR3 protein. The sample contains about 700,000 distinct CDR3 sequences, roughly 8% of which appear only once. These data are also associated with another study on yellow fever vaccine responses in identical twins.

The source material was PBMCs. The receptor set was obtained from a woman aged 18-35 years in good health. Each CDR3 is given with its conserved first and last residue. The D gene is left open where the match is weak. Size is omitted from some rows. Given values are once, few, many or a class for expanded clones.

clone size | J gene | V gene | D gene | CDR3 protein | CDR3 DNA
NA | TRBJ2-1 | TRBV29-1 | NA | CSGQGYNEQFF | TGCAGCGGGCAGGGTTACAATGAGCAGTTCTTC
few | TRBJ2-3 | TRBV5-1 | NA | CASSLGTPVTDTQYF | TGCGCCAGCAGCTTAGGGACACCCGTCACAGATACGCAGTATTTT
NA | TRBJ2-1 | TRBV20-1 | NA | CSARVYNEQFF | TGCAGTGCTAGAGTTTACAATGAGCAGTTCTTC
NA | TRBJ2-7 | TRBV5-1 | NA | CASSPSIRDEQYF | TGCGCCAGCAGTCCCTCCATACGGGACGAGCAGTACTTC
few | TRBJ2-7 | TRBV20-1 | TRBD2 | CSASLAGGRYEQYF | TGCAGTGCTAGCCTAGCGGGGGGGAGGTACGAGCAGTACTTC
NA | TRBJ2-2 | TRBV5-6 | NA | CASSFRGSGELFF | TGTGCCAGCAGCTTCCGGGGATCCGGGGAGCTGTTTTTT
many | TRBJ1-4 | TRBV24-1 | NA | CATSDPGTDEKLFF | TGTGCCACCAGTGATCCCGGGACGGATGAAAAACTGTTTTTT
few | TRBJ2-1 | TRBV24-1 | NA | CATSDTGEDYNEQFF | TGTGCCACCAGTGATACCGGAGAGGATTACAATGAGCAGTTCTTC
NA | TRBJ2-7 | TRBV5-1 | TRBD2 | CASSLEVAGAYEQYF | TGCGCCAGCAGCTTGGAAGTAGCGGGGGCTTACGAGCAGTACTTC
few | TRBJ2-7 | TRBV4-1 | NA | CASSQVGRSISYEQYF | TGCGCCAGCAGCCAAGTGGGCAGGTCCATCTCCTACGAGCAGTACTTC
NA | TRBJ2-3 | TRBV20-1 | NA | CSAASPSGFTDTQYF | TGCAGTGCTGCATCACCCAGCGGGTTCACAGATACGCAGTATTTT
NA | TRBJ2-7 | TRBV7-2 | NA | CASSKLGISDEQYF | TGTGCCAGCAGCAAACTAGGGATTTCCGACGAGCAGTACTTC
NA | TRBJ2-3 | TRBV28 | NA | CASSSQRPTDTQYF | TGTGCCAGCAGTAGCCAGCGGCCGACAGATACGCAGTATTTT
NA | TRBJ2-1 | TRBV29-1 | NA | CSVQIQGDVFYNEQFF | TGCAGCGTTCAAATACAGGGAGATGTTTTCTACAATGAGCAGTTCTTC
NA | TRBJ2-4 | TRBV5-1 | NA | CASSWALTGLAKNIQYF | TGCGCCAGCAGCTGGGCCCTGACAGGCCTAGCCAAAAACATTCAGTACTTC
many | TRBJ2-3 | TRBV12-3/TRBV12-4 | NA | CASAPEGTDTQYF | TGTGCCAGCGCTCCCGAGGGGACAGATACGCAGTATTTT
many | TRBJ2-3 | TRBV20-1 | NA | CSAPSYGRTDTQYF | TGCAGTGCTCCCTCGTACGGTCGCACAGATACGCAGTATTTT
NA | TRBJ1-1 | TRBV6-4 | NA | CASSVNGGNTEAFF | TGTGCCAGCAGTGTCAATGGGGGGAACACTGAAGCTTTCTTT
NA | TRBJ2-3 | TRBV3-1 | TRBD1 | CASSQGQGSDTQYF | TGTGCCAGCAGCCAGGGACAGGGATCAGATACGCAGTATTTT
many | TRBJ1-1 | TRBV12-3/TRBV12-4 | NA | CASSPFGMNTEAFF | TGTGCCAGCAGTCCTTTCGGGATGAACACTGAAGCTTTCTTT
many | TRBJ2-1 | TRBV7-7 | TRBD2 | CASSPGLGEYNEQFF | TGTGCTAGCAGCCCTGGACTAGGGGAATACAATGAGCAGTTCTTC
few | TRBJ2-7 | TRBV7-6 | TRBD1 | CASSGGDRSYEQYF | TGTGCCAGCAGCGGAGGGGACAGGTCCTACGAGCAGTACTTC
NA | TRBJ2-7 | TRBV27 | TRBD2 | CASRGLAGGSYEQYF | TGTGCCAGCAGGGGACTAGCGGGAGGGTCCTACGAGCAGTACTTC
NA | TRBJ1-2 | TRBV5-1 | NA | CASSLGGDRRSSDTF | TGCGCCAGCAGCTTGGGGGGTGACAGGCGATCCTCGGACACCTTC
NA | TRBJ2-1 | TRBV24-1 | NA | CATSDIDPGPLREQFF | TGTGCCACCAGTGATATTGATCCTGGACCCCTCCGGGAGCAGTTCTTC
NA | TRBJ2-1 | TRBV27 | NA | CASMGGNEQFF | TGTGCCAGCATGGGTGGTAATGAGCAGTTCTTC
many | TRBJ2-5 | TRBV14 | TRBD2 | CASSPWTSWETQYF | TGTGCCAGCAGCCCCTGGACTAGCTGGGAGACCCAGTACTTC
NA | TRBJ1-2 | TRBV20-1 | NA | CSASARDRTGYTF | TGCAGTGCCTCCGCAAGGGACCGCACTGGCTACACCTTC
NA | TRBJ2-7 | TRBV6-1 | NA | CASSEGTARYEQYF | TGTGCCAGCAGTGAAGGGACAGCCCGATACGAGCAGTACTTC
NA | TRBJ2-1 | TRBV3-1 | NA | CASSQGGLAVYNEQFF | TGTGCCAGCAGCCAAGGGGGGCTAGCGGTCTACAATGAGCAGTTCTTC
many | TRBJ2-7 | TRBV5-1 | TRBD2 | CASSGPGLAYEQYF | TGCGCCAGCAGCGGACCGGGACTAGCCTACGAGCAGTACTTC
NA | TRBJ2-2 | TRBV12-3/TRBV12-4 | TRBD2 | CASTPLAGRVTGELFF | TGTGCCAGCACCCCCCTGGCAGGGAGGGTCACCGGGGAGCTGTTTTTT
NA | TRBJ1-1 | TRBV12-3/TRBV12-4 | TRBD1 | CASSTGQGSTEAFF | TGTGCCAGCAGTACGGGACAGGGAAGCACTGAAGCTTTCTTT
many | TRBJ2-2 | TRBV6-4 | TRBD1 | CASSSGTGHGELFF | TGTGCCAGCAGTTCCGGGACAGGGCACGGGGAGCTGTTTTTT
many | TRBJ2-7 | TRBV6-1 | NA | CASADSDGRGSNEQYF | TGTGCCAGCGCAGACTCAGATGGTCGGGGGTCGAACGAGCAGTACTTC
many | TRBJ2-1 | TRBV6-1 | NA | CASSTGTSGSEQFF | TGTGCCAGCAGCACCGGGACGTCAGGGTCTGAGCAGTTCTTC
few | TRBJ2-5 | TRBV27 | TRBD2 | CASSFTSGGGQETQYF | TGTGCCAGCAGTTTTACTAGCGGGGGGGGACAAGAGACCCAGTACTTC
NA | TRBJ2-2 | TRBV7-8 | TRBD2 | CASSPLTGGLAGELFF | TGTGCCAGCAGCCCCCTTACGGGGGGGCTGGCCGGGGAGCTGTTTTTT
NA | TRBJ2-5 | TRBV10-3 | NA | CATLREDKETQYF | TGTGCCACCCTTCGAGAAGATAAAGAGACCCAGTACTTC
few | TRBJ2-5 | TRBV4-1 | NA | CASSQKTGMQETQYF | TGCGCCAGCAGCCAAAAAACAGGAATGCAAGAGACCCAGTACTTC
many | TRBJ2-7 | TRBV29-1 | TRBD1 | CSVEGTGGSFYEQYF | TGCAGCGTTGAAGGGACAGGGGGAAGCTTCTACGAGCAGTACTTC
NA | TRBJ2-2 | TRBV4-1 | NA | CASSDRDSPIWELFF | TGCGCCAGCAGTGACCGGGACTCCCCCATATGGGAGCTGTTTTTT
few | TRBJ2-1 | TRBV3-1 | NA | CASSQGRRRESYNEQFF | TGTGCCAGCAGCCAAGGAAGAAGGCGGGAAAGCTACAATGAGCAGTTCTTC